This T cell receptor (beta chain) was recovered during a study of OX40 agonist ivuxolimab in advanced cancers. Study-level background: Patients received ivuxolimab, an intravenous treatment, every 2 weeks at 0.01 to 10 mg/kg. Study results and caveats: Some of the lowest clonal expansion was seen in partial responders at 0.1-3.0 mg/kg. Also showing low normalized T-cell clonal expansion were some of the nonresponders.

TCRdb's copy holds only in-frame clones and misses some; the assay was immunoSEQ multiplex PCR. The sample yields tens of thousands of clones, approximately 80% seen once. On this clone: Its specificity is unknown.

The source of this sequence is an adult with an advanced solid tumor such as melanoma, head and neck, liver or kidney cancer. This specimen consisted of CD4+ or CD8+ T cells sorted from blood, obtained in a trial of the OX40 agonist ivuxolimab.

The CDR3 protein is CASSVVSGAMDTEAFF. For the CDR3, the DNA is TGTGCCAGCAGCGTAGTGTCCGGGGCGATGGACACTGAAGCTTTCTTT. The chain uses TRBV9 and TRBJ1-1; tentative D call: TRBD1 (5 bases). With 0 bases removed from V and 3 bases from J, the gap between germline ends came to 15 bases. The germline gives CDR1 SGDLS, CDR2 YYNGEE. The CDR3 runs 16 residues.